This is a list of T cell receptor beta chains from one sample in a study of STAT5B mutations in CD4+ large granular lymphocyte leukemia. This table comes from immunoSEQ multiplex PCR, and its TCRdb copy is limited to in-frame clones, with some not included. The table records fewer than 50,000 clones, around 75% of them present only once. The sample comprised CD4+ T cells from blood buffy coats. The receptor source for this set is a human donor in good health. Both conserved end residues are part of each CDR3. Fields, in order: J gene, D gene, CDR3 length, V gene, clone size, CDR3 protein, CDR3 DNA. A D gene is named only where the DNA matches it firmly. Only some rows state a clone size, as once, few, many or a class for expanded clones.

J: TRBJ1-5
D: .
length: 16
V: TRBV7-9
size: .
CDR3: CASSRAGTQRRGPQHF
DNA: TGTGCCAGCAGCCGAGCGGGGACCCAAAGGAGGGGGCCCCAGCATTTT

J: TRBJ1-1
D: .
length: 13
V: TRBV5-6
size: .
CDR3: CASSLPDSTEAFF
DNA: TGTGCCAGCAGCTTGCCCGATTCCACTGAAGCTTTCTTT

J: TRBJ2-6
D: .
length: 17
V: TRBV27
size: .
CDR3: CASSQIWGAAGANVLTF
DNA: TGTGCCAGCAGTCAGATATGGGGGGCTGCTGGGGCCAACGTCCTGACTTTC

J: TRBJ2-2
D: .
length: 16
V: TRBV6-5
size: few
CDR3: CASSYSEVKVTGELFF
DNA: TGTGCCAGCAGTTACTCGGAGGTTAAGGTCACCGGGGAGCTGTTTTTT

J: TRBJ2-1
D: TRBD2
length: 16
V: TRBV6-4
size: .
CDR3: CASSAMASGSYNEQFF
DNA: TGTGCCAGCAGTGCCATGGCCAGCGGGAGTTACAATGAGCAGTTCTTC

J: TRBJ2-7
D: .
length: 12
V: TRBV6-1
size: .
CDR3: CANRDNSYEQYF
DNA: TGTGCCAACCGGGACAACTCCTACGAGCAGTACTTC

J: TRBJ2-2
D: .
length: 16
V: TRBV6-1
size: .
CDR3: CASSESGTLLTGELFF
DNA: TGTGCCAGCAGTGAATCAGGGACTCTTCTCACCGGGGAGCTGTTTTTT

J: TRBJ1-5
D: .
length: 15
V: TRBV5-1
size: .
CDR3: CASSLVAGSDQPQHF
DNA: TGCGCCAGCAGCTTGGTGGCAGGGTCAGATCAGCCCCAGCATTTT

J: TRBJ1-5
D: .
length: 15
V: TRBV6-6
size: .
CDR3: CASRSDRRINQPQHF
DNA: TGTGCCAGCAGGTCTGACAGGCGAATCAATCAGCCCCAGCATTTT

J: TRBJ2-1
D: .
length: 16
V: TRBV14
size: .
CDR3: CASSQVGWVPLNEQFF
DNA: TGTGCCAGCAGCCAAGTAGGTTGGGTCCCTTTGAATGAGCAGTTCTTC

J: TRBJ2-7
D: .
length: 13
V: TRBV5-6
size: .
CDR3: CASSLEGTGGWYF
DNA: TGTGCCAGCAGCTTGGAAGGTACAGGAGGGTGGTACTTC

J: TRBJ1-1
D: .
length: 15
V: TRBV5-1
size: .
CDR3: CASSLLSGGNTEAFF
DNA: TGCGCCAGCAGCTTGTTGTCGGGGGGGAACACTGAAGCTTTCTTT

J: TRBJ2-7
D: TRBD2
length: 15
V: TRBV6-5
size: .
CDR3: CASSRGSGSPYEQYF
DNA: TGTGCCAGCAGTCGGGGTAGCGGGAGTCCGTACGAGCAGTACTTC

J: TRBJ1-2
D: TRBD1
length: 13
V: TRBV5-4
size: .
CDR3: CASGATGSYGYTF
DNA: TGTGCCAGTGGAGCGACAGGGTCCTATGGCTACACCTTC

J: TRBJ2-1
D: TRBD1
length: 17
V: TRBV14
size: .
CDR3: CASSSRQGRTVNNEQFF
DNA: TGTGCCAGCAGCTCGCGACAGGGAAGGACCGTTAACAATGAGCAGTTCTTC

J: TRBJ2-3
D: TRBD2
length: 18
V: TRBV5-8
size: .
CDR3: CASSPGTSGGTSTDTQYF
DNA: TGTGCCAGCAGCCCCGGGACTAGCGGGGGTACCAGCACAGATACGCAGTATTTT

J: TRBJ2-5
D: TRBD2
length: 11
V: TRBV2
size: .
CDR3: CASVGGETQYF
DNA: TGTGCCAGCGTGGGGGGGGAGACCCAGTACTTC

J: TRBJ1-4
D: .
length: 14
V: TRBV5-1
size: .
CDR3: CASTLGQANEKLFF
DNA: TGCGCCAGCACCCTCGGGCAGGCTAATGAAAAACTGTTTTTT

J: TRBJ1-1
D: .
length: 14
V: TRBV13
size: few
CDR3: CASSFGWVDTEAFF
DNA: TGTGCCAGCAGCTTCGGGTGGGTGGACACTGAAGCTTTCTTT

J: TRBJ2-5
D: TRBD1
length: 16
V: TRBV7-2
size: .
CDR3: CASSYQGTGLGETQYF
DNA: TGTGCCAGCAGCTACCAGGGGACAGGGTTGGGCGAGACCCAGTACTTC

J: TRBJ2-1
D: .
length: 17
V: TRBV21-1
size: .
CDR3: CASSKRSTDDIYNEQFF
DNA: TGTGCCAGCAGCAAACGATCGACGGATGACATCTACAATGAGCAGTTCTTC

J: TRBJ1-3
D: .
length: 16
V: TRBV7-9
size: few
CDR3: CASSLAGSYSGNTIYF
DNA: TGTGCCAGCAGCTTAGCGGGCAGCTACTCTGGAAACACCATATATTTT

J: TRBJ1-1
D: .
length: 13
V: TRBV15
size: .
CDR3: CATSSGVNTEAFF
DNA: TGTGCCACCAGCAGTGGAGTGAACACTGAAGCTTTCTTT

J: TRBJ2-7
D: .
length: 15
V: TRBV4-1
size: once
CDR3: CASSQADRQNYEQYF
DNA: TGCGCCAGCAGCCAAGCAGATCGACAGAACTACGAGCAGTACTTC

J: TRBJ2-5
D: TRBD1
length: 16
V: TRBV6-4
size: .
CDR3: CASIKPQGAVRETQYF
DNA: TGTGCCAGCATCAAGCCCCAGGGGGCTGTGCGAGAGACCCAGTACTTC

J: TRBJ1-6
D: .
length: 15
V: TRBV6-1
size: .
CDR3: CASRGQGISNSPLHF
DNA: TGTGCCAGCAGGGGGCAGGGGATATCGAATTCACCCCTCCACTTT

J: TRBJ2-6
D: .
length: 11
V: TRBV7-9
size: .
CDR3: CASSLANVLTF
DNA: TGTGCCAGCAGCTTGGCAAACGTCCTGACTTTC

J: TRBJ1-5
D: .
length: 16
V: TRBV7-2
size: .
CDR3: CASSLVGGDSNQPQHF
DNA: TGTGCCAGCAGCTTAGTGGGGGGAGATAGCAATCAGCCCCAGCATTTT

J: TRBJ1-5
D: .
length: 21
V: TRBV7-8
size: .
CDR3: CASSFLGSRHRDFGGNQPQHF
DNA: TGTGCCAGCAGCTTTTTAGGTAGCCGGCACAGGGACTTTGGGGGCAATCAGCCCCAGCATTTT

J: TRBJ2-7
D: .
length: 13
V: TRBV9
size: .
CDR3: CASSVESRGEQYF
DNA: TGTGCCAGCAGCGTAGAAAGTAGGGGCGAGCAGTACTTC

J: TRBJ1-2
D: TRBD1
length: 16
V: TRBV6-5
size: few
CDR3: CASSYTDREVGYGYTF
DNA: TGTGCCAGCAGTTACACAGACAGGGAAGTAGGCTATGGCTACACCTTC

J: TRBJ2-3
D: .
length: 13
V: TRBV7-6
size: .
CDR3: CASSQVFADTQYF
DNA: TGTGCCAGCAGCCAAGTCTTCGCAGATACGCAGTATTTT

J: TRBJ1-2
D: .
length: 13
V: TRBV6-5
size: few
CDR3: CASARDTGSGYTF
DNA: TGTGCCAGTGCCCGCGACACAGGTTCTGGCTACACCTTC

J: TRBJ2-5
D: TRBD2
length: 14
V: TRBV10-3
size: .
CDR3: CAISTGGPRETQYF
DNA: TGTGCCATCTCTACGGGAGGGCCGCGAGAGACCCAGTACTTC

J: TRBJ2-1
D: TRBD2
length: 15
V: TRBV11-2
size: few
CDR3: CASSTLAGSYNEQFF
DNA: TGTGCCAGCAGCACCCTAGCGGGTTCCTACAATGAGCAGTTCTTC

J: TRBJ2-6
D: .
length: 12
V: TRBV19
size: few
CDR3: CASSIGANVLTF
DNA: TGTGCCAGTAGTATTGGGGCCAACGTCCTGACTTTC

J: TRBJ2-7
D: .
length: 17
V: TRBV5-6
size: .
CDR3: CASSWNPRTAIGYEQYF
DNA: TGTGCCAGCAGCTGGAACCCCCGGACCGCGATTGGCTACGAGCAGTACTTC

J: TRBJ2-2
D: TRBD2
length: 15
V: TRBV7-7
size: .
CDR3: CASSPGTSGSGELFF
DNA: TGTGCCAGCAGCCCCGGGACTAGCGGTTCCGGGGAGCTGTTTTTT

J: TRBJ2-7
D: TRBD1
length: 16
V: TRBV29-1
size: .
CDR3: CSVRSHAGTGEYEQYF
DNA: TGCAGCGTCCGAAGCCACGCAGGGACAGGGGAATACGAGCAGTACTTC

J: TRBJ1-2
D: .
length: 14
V: TRBV27
size: .
CDR3: CASSFGDRVSGYTF
DNA: TGTGCCAGCAGTTTTGGGGACCGAGTTAGTGGCTACACCTTC

J: TRBJ2-7
D: TRBD1
length: 14
V: TRBV2
size: .
CDR3: CASNLGTGDYEQYF
DNA: TGTGCCAGCAACCTAGGGACAGGGGATTACGAGCAGTACTTC

J: TRBJ2-3
D: TRBD2
length: 15
V: TRBV11-2
size: .
CDR3: CASSDIAGVIYTQYF
DNA: TGTGCCAGCAGCGATATAGCGGGGGTGATTTATACGCAGTATTTT